Below, 21 T cell receptor beta chains from the same sample are listed, as sequenced in a study of blood T cell repertoires in COVID-19. Here immunoSEQ multiplex PCR was the method, and the copy in TCRdb shows in-frame clones only, minus some. The repertoire holds about 150,000 clones, approximately 80% seen once, with 2.2% in the top ten. The sequenced sample was peripheral blood. Every receptor here comes from a man in his sixties or seventies with acute or convalescent COVID-19.

The rearrangement uses TRBV19 and TRBJ1-5; 8 positions match TRBD1. Looked up from germline, CDR1 is LNHDA and CDR2 is SQIVND (reference sequence). The CDR3 is made up of 16 amino acids. The V segment lost 1 base and the J segment 6 bases; nucleotides outside the gene matches: 8. The CDR3 DNA reads as TGTGCCAGTAGTATAGGACGTGACAGGGGCGGTCAGCCCCAGCATTTT. Its translation: CASSIGRDRGGQPQHF. Looking up the rest from reference TRBV19 and TRBJ1-5 gives the full variable domain: DGGITQSPKYLFRKEGQNVTLSCEQNLNHDAMYWYRQDPGQGLRLIYYSQIVNDFQKGDIAEGYSVSREKKESFPLTVTSAQKNPTAFYLCASSIGRDRGGQPQHFGDGTRLSIL.

The rearrangement uses TRBV28 and TRBJ1-2, with D perhaps matching TRBD1 (5 bases). Trimming pared 6 bases from V and 0 bases from J, leaving 14 bases between. The germline gives CDR1 MDHEN, CDR2 SYDVKM. The CDR3 loop spans 15 amino acids. CDR3 sequence: CASSPPGHTNYGYTF. CDR3 nucleotide sequence: TGTGCCAGCAGCCCCCCCGGACACACTAACTATGGCTACACCTTC.

The V gene is TRBV28, the J gene TRBJ1-1; 7 nucleotides align to TRBD1. The germline V gene encodes CDR1 MDHEN and CDR2 SYDVKM. Trimming took 4 bases from V and 1 from J; bases not matched to a gene: 6. CDR3 length: 15 amino acids. CDR3 region: CASSSAQGKNTEAFF. In DNA form, the CDR3 reads TGTGCCAGCAGTTCCGCACAGGGGAAGAACACTGAAGCTTTCTTT.

This sequence joins TRBV7-6 and TRBJ2-3; TRBD2 agrees at 13 bases. Trimming at V came to 5 bases and at J to 0 bases, leaving 11 bases not matched to a gene. The germline V gene encodes CDR1 SGHVS and CDR2 FNYEAQ. There are 19 residues in the CDR3. The chain's CDR3 is CASSRLAGGPSTSTDTQYF. CDR3 DNA sequence: TGTGCCAGCAGCCGACTAGCGGGGGGACCATCTACTAGCACAGATACGCAGTATTTT.

V is TRBV6-5 and J is TRBJ2-7; no reliable D call. This CDR3 is built from 14 residues. Trimming shortened V by 0 bases and J by 2 bases, and 8 bases separated the two germline ends. Germline CDR1 is MNHEY and CDR2 is SVGAGI. CDR3 nucleotide sequence: TGTGCCAGCAGTTACTCGAATACGGCCTACGAGCAGTACTTC. Translating it yields CASSYSNTAYEQYF.

The CDR3 loop reads CASSPRTGRETQYF. CDR3 sequence (DNA): TGTGCCAGCAGTCCAAGGACAGGGAGGGAGACCCAGTACTTC. The chain links TRBV27 to TRBJ2-5, with 8 positions matching TRBD1. There are 14 residues in the CDR3. Germline trimming cut 5 bases from V and 5 bases from J; bases unmatched to any gene: 7. The germline V gene has CDR1 MNHEY and CDR2 SMNVEV (reference sequence).

There are a few counts of this clone. The rearrangement uses TRBV6-1 and TRBJ1-4, with 7 bases matching TRBD1. CDR3 size: 15 residues. Looked up from germline, CDR1 is MNHNS and CDR2 is SASEGT. Trimming cost V 3 bases and J 7 bases; bases outside gene matches: 8. In DNA form, the CDR3 reads TGTGCCAGCAGTGAGGGCATCAGGGGGGCTGAAAAACTGTTTTTT. Protein sequence: CASSEGIRGAEKLFF.

The rearrangement links TRBV6-5 to TRBJ1-6; unclear D gene. Trimming took 0 bases from V and 6 from J, leaving 9 bases between them. In germline, CDR1 is MNHEY, CDR2 SVGAGI. The CDR3 contains 15 residues. CDR3 sequence: CASSYSGSLNSPLHF. CDR3 in DNA: TGTGCCAGCAGTTACTCGGGCAGTCTTAATTCACCCCTCCACTTT.

This chain uses TRBV5-6 with TRBJ2-7, with 7 bases fitting TRBD1. In germline, CDR1 is SGHDT, CDR2 YYEEEE. Trimming took 0 bases from V and 7 from J; bases not matched to a gene: 7. The CDR3 is made up of 14 amino acids. The CDR3 coding sequence is TGTGCCAGCAGCTTGGCCAGGGGGATTGGAGAGCAGTACTTC. It encodes CASSLARGIGEQYF.

J is TRBJ2-7 and V is TRBV18; tentatively, D is TRBD1 (6 bases). This CDR3 has 14 amino acids. V dropped 3 bases and J dropped 1 base, with 10 bases sitting between them. Germline lookup yields CDR1 KGHSH and CDR2 LQKENI. The DNA of the CDR3 is TGTGCCAGCTCACCGCGACAGGAGTCCTACGAGCAGTACTTC. It encodes CASSPRQESYEQYF.

J is TRBJ1-2 and V is TRBV12-3 or TRBV12-4; 9 nucleotides match TRBD1. V lost 10 bases to trimming and J lost 4 bases; unmatched junction nucleotides: 7. The CDR3 has 13 residues. CDR3 protein: CANSRTGVYGYTF. CDR3 DNA: TGTGCCAACTCGCGGACAGGGGTCTATGGCTACACCTTC.

This clone was counted ten times or more. This sequence joins TRBV5-1 and TRBJ1-4; a weak D match, TRBD1 (6 bases). Trimming shortened V by 4 bases and J by 8 bases, and 21 bases separated the two germline ends. From germline, CDR1 is SGHRS and CDR2 YFSETQ. This CDR3 comprises 16 residues. The CDR3 coding sequence is TGCGCCAGCAGCCTTGGGATGGGGGCTGGAAGGGAAAAACTGTTTTTT. Encoded protein: CASSLGMGAGREKLFF.

V and J are TRBV12-3 or TRBV12-4 and TRBJ2-2, with TRBD2 as a possible D gene (5 bases). The V gene lost 6 bases and the J gene lost 2 bases, with 7 bases spanning the gap. The CDR3 loop spans 13 amino acids. CDR3 in amino acids: CASRSGNTGELFF. The DNA for the CDR3 is TGTGCCAGCAGAAGCGGAAACACCGGGGAGCTGTTTTTT.

The chain uses TRBV24-1 and TRBJ2-3; 9 bases line up with TRBD1. The CDR3 is 15 residues long. The J segment lost 2 bases and the V segment lost 7 bases, leaving 6 bases of the junction unmatched. Per germline, CDR1 KGHDR and CDR2 SFDVKD. CDR3 sequence reads: CATSRGQGITDTQYF. Written as DNA, the CDR3 is TGTGCCACCAGCCGAGGACAGGGGATCACAGATACGCAGTATTTT.

The V and J genes are TRBV10-1 and TRBJ2-1; D unresolved. The ends were cut back, 5 bases at V and 5 bases at J, with 10 bases in the middle. This CDR3 has 13 residues. Germline-derived CDR1 and CDR2 are WNHNN and SYGVQD (reference sequence). CDR3 protein: CASSSDWHNEQFF. Here the CDR3 DNA reads TGCGCCAGCAGTAGCGACTGGCACAATGAGCAGTTCTTC.

This clone appeared a few times. The CDR3 DNA reads TGTGCCATGGGGGGACTAGGGGTCGACGAGCAGTACTTC. Protein sequence: CAMGGLGVDEQYF. The chain combines TRBV10-3 with TRBJ2-7; TRBD2 matches 8 bases. Germline V gives CDR1 ENHRY, CDR2 SYGVKD. The J segment lost 5 bases and the V segment lost 9 bases, leaving 9 bases of the junction unmatched. The CDR3 loop spans 13 amino acids.

Comment on this clone: An end of the junction differs from the germline gene, which may be a read error. The V call is TRBV7-7, the J call TRBJ2-1; TRBD1 aligns across 7 bases. The germline V gene has CDR1 SSHAT and CDR2 FNYEAQ (reference sequence). The CDR3 has 15 residues. The CDR3 DNA reads TGTGCTAGCAGCTTAGCAGAAGGGACAGCCAATGAGCAGTTCTTC. This translates into CASSLAEGTANEQFF.

The chain recombines TRBV29-1 with TRBJ2-1, with D unresolved. The ends were cut back, 7 bases at V and 4 bases at J, with 5 bases in the middle. CDR3 length equals 10 residues. CDR1 is SQVTM and CDR2 is ANQGSEA in the germline V gene. CDR3 in amino acids: CSANYNEQFF. The CDR3 DNA reads as TGCAGCGCCAATTACAATGAGCAGTTCTTC.

The chain links TRBV28 to TRBJ1-6; D is perhaps TRBD1 (5 bases). CDR1 and CDR2 (germline): MDHEN, SYDVKM. The CDR3 is 17 amino acids. V was pared by 8 bases and J by 11 bases, with 28 bases between. The CDR3 bases are TGTGCCAGCCACTCCCCGGGAGGCATTCTAGGGGTTCCACCCCTCCACTTT. Translated, it gives CASHSPGGILGVPPLHF. Full variable domain (remainder filled in from reference TRBV28 and TRBJ1-6): DVKVTQSSRYLVKRTGEKVFLECVQDMDHENMFWYRQDPGLGLRLIYFSYDVKMKEKGDIPEGYSVSREKKERFSLILESASTNQTSMYLCASHSPGGILGVPPLHFGNGTRLTVT.

In its sample, this clone was seen a few times. V is TRBV12-3 or TRBV12-4 and J is TRBJ1-3; D not certain. CDR3 length: 13 residues. Trimming left V 4 bases short and J 3 bases short, with 7 bases between. The CDR3 region has the DNA TGTGCCAGCAGTTCCTCGGGTGGAAACACCATATATTTT. As protein: CASSSSGGNTIYF.

This clone was detected a few times. The chain links TRBV18 to TRBJ1-4, with D maybe TRBD1 (6 bases). The germline V gene has CDR1 KGHSH and CDR2 LQKENI. V was clipped by 0 bases and J by 3 bases, with 11 bases between them. This CDR3 spans 16 amino acids. The CDR3 coding sequence is TGTGCCAGCTCACCACCGGGGGCGGCGGCTAATGAAAAACTGTTTTTT. This sequence encodes CASSPPGAAANEKLFF.